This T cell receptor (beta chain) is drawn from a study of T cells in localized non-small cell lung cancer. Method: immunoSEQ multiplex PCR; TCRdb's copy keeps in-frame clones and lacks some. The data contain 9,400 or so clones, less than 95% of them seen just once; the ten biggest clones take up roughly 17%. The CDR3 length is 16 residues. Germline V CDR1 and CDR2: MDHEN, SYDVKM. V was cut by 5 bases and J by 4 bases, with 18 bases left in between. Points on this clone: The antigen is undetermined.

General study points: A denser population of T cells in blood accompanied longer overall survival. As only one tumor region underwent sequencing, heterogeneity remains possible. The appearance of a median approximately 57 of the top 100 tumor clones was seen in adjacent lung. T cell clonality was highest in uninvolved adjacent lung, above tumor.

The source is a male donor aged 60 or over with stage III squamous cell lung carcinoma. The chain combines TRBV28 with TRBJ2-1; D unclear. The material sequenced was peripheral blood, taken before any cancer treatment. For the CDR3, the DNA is TGTGCCAGCAGTCCAACGACTTTTGCGGAGTACAATGAGCAGTTCTTC. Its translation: CASSPTTFAEYNEQFF. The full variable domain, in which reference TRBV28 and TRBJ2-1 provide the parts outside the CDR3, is DVKVTQSSRYLVKRTGEKVFLECVQDMDHENMFWYRQDPGLGLRLIYFSYDVKMKEKGDIPEGYSVSREKKERFSLILESASTNQTSMYLCASSPTTFAEYNEQFFGPGTRLTVL.